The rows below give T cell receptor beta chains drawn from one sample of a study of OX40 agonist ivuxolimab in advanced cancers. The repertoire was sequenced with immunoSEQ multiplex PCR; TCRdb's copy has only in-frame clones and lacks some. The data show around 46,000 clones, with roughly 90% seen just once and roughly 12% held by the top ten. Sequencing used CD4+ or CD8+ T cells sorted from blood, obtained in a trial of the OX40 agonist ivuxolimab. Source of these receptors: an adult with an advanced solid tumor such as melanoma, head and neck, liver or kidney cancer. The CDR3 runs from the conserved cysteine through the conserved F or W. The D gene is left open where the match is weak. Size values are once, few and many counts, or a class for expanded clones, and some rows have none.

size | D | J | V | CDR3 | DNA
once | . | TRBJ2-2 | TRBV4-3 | CASSQDWGIPGELFF | TGCGCCAGCAGCCAAGATTGGGGGATACCCGGGGAGCTGTTTTTT
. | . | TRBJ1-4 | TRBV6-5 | CASSSFVAGIYEKLFF | TGTGCCAGCAGTTCCTTTGTCGCGGGAATATATGAAAAACTGTTTTTT
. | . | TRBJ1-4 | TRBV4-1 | CASSQDQGHTNEKLFF | TGCGCCAGCAGCCAAGACCAGGGCCATACTAATGAAAAACTGTTTTTT
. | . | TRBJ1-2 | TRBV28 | CASSDGGNYGYTF | TGTGCCAGCAGTGACGGGGGTAACTATGGCTACACCTTC
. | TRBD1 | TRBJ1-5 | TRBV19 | CASRGTGAHQPQHF | TGTGCCAGTAGGGGGACAGGAGCCCATCAGCCCCAGCATTTT
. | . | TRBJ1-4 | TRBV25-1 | CASSQGIAATNEKLFF | TGTGCCAGCAGTCAGGGGATAGCAGCAACTAATGAAAAACTGTTTTTT
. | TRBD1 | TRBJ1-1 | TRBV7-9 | CASSFEDRYSLGTEAFF | TGTGCCAGCAGCTTCGAGGACAGGTACTCATTGGGTACTGAAGCTTTCTTT
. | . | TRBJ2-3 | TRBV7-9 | CASSLDGGDPDTQYF | TGTGCCAGCAGCTTGGACGGCGGGGACCCAGATACGCAGTATTTT
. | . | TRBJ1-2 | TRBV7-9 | CASSFDSLYGYTF | TGTGCCAGCAGCTTCGACAGTCTCTATGGCTACACCTTC
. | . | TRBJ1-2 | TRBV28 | CASSSPEGPGYTF | TGTGCCAGCAGTTCCCCGGAGGGCCCTGGCTACACCTTC
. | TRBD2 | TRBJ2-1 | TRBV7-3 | CASSLSGGSSYNEQFF | TGTGCCAGCAGCTTATCGGGGGGAAGCTCCTACAATGAGCAGTTCTTC
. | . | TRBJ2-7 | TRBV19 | CASSIVIQATMEQYF | TGTGCCAGTAGTATAGTTATCCAGGCCACCATGGAGCAGTACTTC
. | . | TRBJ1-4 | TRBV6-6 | CASRFGASTNEKLFF | TGTGCCAGCAGATTCGGGGCTTCAACTAATGAAAAACTGTTTTTT
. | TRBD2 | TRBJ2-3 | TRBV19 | CASSIETSGTDTQYF | TGTGCCAGTAGTATTGAGACTAGCGGTACAGATACGCAGTATTTT
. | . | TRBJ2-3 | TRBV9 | CASRPLGRPSSTDTQYF | TGTGCCAGCAGGCCGCTAGGCAGGCCATCTAGCACAGATACGCAGTATTTT
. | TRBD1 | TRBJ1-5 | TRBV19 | CASSIGRGHNQPQHF | TGTGCCAGTAGTATAGGCAGGGGGCACAATCAGCCCCAGCATTTT